Sequencing of this T cell receptor (beta chain) was carried out in a study of T cell repertoires in cytomegalovirus infection. Turning to the study itself: Public TCR beta signatures indicated both CMV infection and matching HLA type. Overall study findings and caveats: HLA-C-restricted CMV-specific TCR beta clonotypes prevailed in the ex vivo response.

The table lists this clonotype with a few counts. Its antigen is not known. TCRdb reprocessed the reads with MiXCR, giving one entry per CDR3 protein. Of 700,000 to 950,000 distinct CDR3 sequences listed, approximately 29% are singletons. V shed 0 bases and J shed 2 bases, with 19 bases lying between them. CDR1 MNHNY and CDR2 SVGAGI come from the germline V gene (reference sequence). The CDR3 is made up of 18 amino acids. V and J are TRBV6-6 and TRBJ1-2, with D tentatively TRBD1 (5 bases). This clonotype originated in a human donor in good health (CMV status not recorded). Some clones in this sample may be carry-over from other donors' samples. The sequenced sample was cultured CD8+ T cells from PBMCs, obtained from culture after CMV antigen stimulation. The CDR3 loop reads CASSYSTVKIDRNYGYTF. The CDR3 nucleotides read TGTGCCAGCAGTTACTCAACCGTGAAAATAGACAGAAACTATGGCTACACCTTC.